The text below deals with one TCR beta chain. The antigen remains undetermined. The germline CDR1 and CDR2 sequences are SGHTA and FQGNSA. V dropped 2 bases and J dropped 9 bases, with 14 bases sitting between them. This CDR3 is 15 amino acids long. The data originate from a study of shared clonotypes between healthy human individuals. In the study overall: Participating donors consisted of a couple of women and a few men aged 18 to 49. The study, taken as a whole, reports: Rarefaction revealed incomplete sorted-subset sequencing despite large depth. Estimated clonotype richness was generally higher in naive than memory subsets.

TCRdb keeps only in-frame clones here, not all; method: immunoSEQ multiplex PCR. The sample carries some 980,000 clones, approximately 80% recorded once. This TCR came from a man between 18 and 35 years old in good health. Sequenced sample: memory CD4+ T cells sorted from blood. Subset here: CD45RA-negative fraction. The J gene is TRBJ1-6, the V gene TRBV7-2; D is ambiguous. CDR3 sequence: CASSLTDSGISPLHF. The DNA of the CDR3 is TGTGCCAGCAGCTTAACGGACTCGGGCATTTCACCCCTCCACTTT. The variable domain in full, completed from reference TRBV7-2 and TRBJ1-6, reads GAGVSQSPSNKVTEKGKDVELRCDPISGHTALYWYRQSLGQGLEFLIYFQGNSAPDKSGLPSDRFSAERTGGSVSTLTIQRTQQEDSAVYLCASSLTDSGISPLHFGNGTRLTVT.